The entry that follows covers one TCR beta chain sequence. This sample is part of a study of blood T cell repertoires in COVID-19. Study information: COVID-19 samples collected from the United States, Italy and Spain covered acute and convalescent phases.

The V and J ends lost 1 base and 5 bases, in that order; junction bases with no gene match: 6. The CDR3 spans 15 residues. In germline, CDR1 is SEHNR, CDR2 FQNEAQ (reference sequence). In the authors' workflow: Quantification of nucleated cells was approximated via reference gene primer amplification. TCRdb's copy holds only in-frame clones and misses some; the assay was immunoSEQ multiplex PCR. Clone size and V and J calls were adopted from that table, with D and trimming inferred from the DNA. This sample has 200,000 to 300,000 clones; around 88% occur once, and the top ten carry 2% to 2.5%. Cohorts were assigned according to the clinical history that participants reported.

The sequencing sample was made of PBMCs or T cells enriched from blood (not recorded which). V gene TRBV7-9 combines with J gene TRBJ1-1; 8 bases agree with TRBD1. The sequence was obtained from a woman aged 40 to 49 with acute COVID-19. This CDR3 is CASSLGQGARTEAFF. As DNA, the CDR3 is TGTGCCAGCAGCTTAGGGCAGGGGGCGCGGACTGAAGCTTTCTTT.